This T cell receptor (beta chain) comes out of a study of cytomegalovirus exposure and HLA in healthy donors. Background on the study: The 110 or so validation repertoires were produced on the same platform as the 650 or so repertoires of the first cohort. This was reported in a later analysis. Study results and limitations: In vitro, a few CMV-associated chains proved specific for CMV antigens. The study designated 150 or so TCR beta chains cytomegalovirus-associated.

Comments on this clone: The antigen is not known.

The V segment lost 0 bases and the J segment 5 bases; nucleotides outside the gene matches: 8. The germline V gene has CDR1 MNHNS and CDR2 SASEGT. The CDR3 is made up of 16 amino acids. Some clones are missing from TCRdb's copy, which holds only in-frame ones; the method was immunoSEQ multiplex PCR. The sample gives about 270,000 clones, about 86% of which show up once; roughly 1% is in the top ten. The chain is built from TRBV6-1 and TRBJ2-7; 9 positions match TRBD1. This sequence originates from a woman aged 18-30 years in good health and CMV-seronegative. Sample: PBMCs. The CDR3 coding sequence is TGTGCCAGCAGTGAAGCGTCCGGGACAGGGTCCCACGAGCAGTACTTC. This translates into CASSEASGTGSHEQYF.